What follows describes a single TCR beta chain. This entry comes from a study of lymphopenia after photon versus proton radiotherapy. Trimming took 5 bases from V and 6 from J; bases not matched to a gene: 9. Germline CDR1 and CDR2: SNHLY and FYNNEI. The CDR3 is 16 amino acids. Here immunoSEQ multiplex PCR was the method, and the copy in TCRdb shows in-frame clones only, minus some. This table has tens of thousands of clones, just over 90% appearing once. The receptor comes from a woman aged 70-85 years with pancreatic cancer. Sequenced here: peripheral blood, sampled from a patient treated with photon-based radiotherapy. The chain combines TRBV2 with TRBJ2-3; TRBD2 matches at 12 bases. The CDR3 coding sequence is TGTGCCAGCAGTAGGCTTACTAGCGGGAGGACGGATACGCAGTATTTT. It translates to CASSRLTSGRTDTQYF.